This TCR beta chain emerged from a study of blood T cell repertoires in COVID-19. Overall study context: Sample material is recorded as cDNA or gDNA derived from T cells, B-cell-depleted T cells, or PBMCs.

How the authors handled the data: How many nucleated cells were present was estimated from reference gene primer amplification. Using immunoSEQ multiplex PCR, the repertoire was profiled, and TCRdb retains in-frame clones only, with some absent. That table gives V, J and clone size, and the DNA gave D and trimming. The table has about 99,000 clones, approximately 88% seen once. In germline, CDR1 is SNHLY, CDR2 FYNNEI. CDR3 size: 14 residues. V lost 6 bases, J lost 7 bases, and 6 bases stayed unmatched. The sample consisted of peripheral blood. V usage is TRBV2 and J usage is TRBJ1-4, with 9 bases aligning to TRBD1. This sequence was found in a human donor in a cohort sampled during active COVID-19. This CDR3 is CASSLGTGSEKLFF. For the CDR3, the DNA is TGTGCCAGCAGCCTCGGGACAGGGTCTGAAAAACTGTTTTTT.